Below, 5 T cell receptor beta chains from the same sample are listed, as sequenced in a study of CD8 T cells in ankylosing spondylitis. In TCRdb, the 5' RACE reads were re-called with MiXCR into one record per CDR3 protein. The sample includes hundreds of thousands of distinct CDR3 sequences, approximately 22% of them seen just once. Sequencing input: blood, either unsorted or a sorted T cell fraction (not recorded which). These receptors were obtained from a male donor with ankylosing spondylitis or in good health (not recorded which).

The genes are TRBV28 and TRBJ2-7, with 7 bases fitting TRBD1. J lost 2 bases, V lost 6 bases, and 7 bases had no gene match. The germline CDR1 and CDR2 sequences are MDHEN and SYDVKM. The CDR3 loop spans 14 amino acids. The CDR3 DNA follows: TGTGCCAGCAGCCCGACAGGGTATCCCTACGAGCAGTACTTC. Its protein product is CASSPTGYPYEQYF. Filled out from reference TRBV28 and TRBJ2-7, the complete variable domain reads DVKVTQSSRYLVKRTGEKVFLECVQDMDHENMFWYRQDPGLGLRLIYFSYDVKMKEKGDIPEGYSVSREKKERFSLILESASTNQTSMYLCASSPTGYPYEQYFGPGTRLTVT.

V usage is TRBV3-1 and J usage is TRBJ1-6; D perhaps matches TRBD1 (6 bases). CDR1 is LGHDT and CDR2 is YNNKEL in the germline V gene (reference sequence). The CDR3 has 17 residues. Between the trimmed V and J ends, which lost 4 bases and 8 bases, there was a span of 21 bases. The CDR3 coding sequence is TGTGCCAGCAGCCTGGGAACCCGGGACACGAATCATTCACCCCTCCACTTT. Protein sequence: CASSLGTRDTNHSPLHF.

The chain has TRBV12-3 or TRBV12-4 and TRBJ2-7; maybe TRBD1 (6 bases). CDR3 size: 15 residues. V lost 5 bases to trimming and J lost 5 bases, with 19 bases between them. For the CDR3, the DNA is TGTGCCAGCAGTCCGCAACCCCAGGGGAACGACGAGCAGTACTTC. Its protein is CASSPQPQGNDEQYF.

Only a few counts were recorded for this clonotype. The V and J genes are TRBV11-2 and TRBJ2-5; no reliable D call. From germline, CDR1 is SGHAT and CDR2 FQNNGV. V lost 6 bases to trimming and J lost 2 bases, with 4 bases between them. This CDR3 is 11 amino acids long. The CDR3 nucleotides read TGTGCCAGCAGGTCTCAAGAGACCCAGTACTTC. This gives the protein CASRSQETQYF.

This clonotype was seen a few times. This chain uses TRBV3-1 with TRBJ2-1; D possibly matches TRBD1 or TRBD2 (6 bases each). The CDR3 is 16 amino acids. The germline gives CDR1 LGHDT, CDR2 YNNKEL (reference sequence). V gave up 1 base and J gave up 5 bases, with 15 bases separating them. CDR3 sequence reads: CASSQGGDTIDNEQFF. CDR3 bases: TGTGCCAGCAGCCAAGGGGGGGACACAATAGACAATGAGCAGTTCTTC.